This T cell receptor (beta chain) was found in a study of CD8+CD57+ T cells in acquired aplastic anemia. As for the study in general: Sorted CD4+ and CD8+ cells yielded DNA averaging approximately 3 ug. Overall study results and limits: Researchers reported that CD8+ Simpson's diversity was not significantly different in patients versus controls. Overlap between patients and controls comprised 25 to 35 CD8+ CDR3 sequences.

Sequencing involved patients with CD8+CD57+ cell expansion previously shown by flow cytometry. Each patient gave a blood sample that was collected before any therapy had been received. Per germline, CDR1 LNHNV and CDR2 YYDKDF (reference sequence). This CDR3 has 14 residues. This clonotype was counted a single time. The antigen is undetermined. At one of its ends the junction is not consistent with the germline gene, which may arise from a read error. Investigators profiled TCR beta VDJ and CDR3 from genomic DNA template. TCRdb itself ran the reads through MiXCR, one entry per CDR3 protein. The data show about 270,000 distinct CDR3 sequences, roughly 80% seen once.

The sample taken for sequencing was sorted CD4+, CD8+, or CD8+CD57+ T cells (not recorded which) from PBMCs. The rearrangement links TRBV15 to TRBJ1-1; D remains unclear. This receptor was obtained from a human donor with aplastic anemia. The CDR3 loop reads CASSLVAAQATQFF. For the CDR3, the DNA is TGTGCCAGCAGCCTCGTAGCGGCGCAAGCTACCCAGTTCTTT.